This is a list of T cell receptor beta chains from one sample in a study of tumor and adjacent non-tumor tissue in lung cancer. MiXCR, run by TCRdb on the multiplex PCR reads, gives a single entry per CDR3 protein. The repertoire has approximately 100,000 distinct CDR3 sequences, about 64% of them found once; the top ten carry under 20%. Sequencing was done on a sample of distant non-tumor lung tissue. Source of these receptors: a man between 60 and 75 years old with non-small cell lung cancer. The CDR3 runs from the conserved cysteine through the conserved F or W. D genes are given only for firm matches. For some rows the clone size is stated as once, few or many, or as a class when expanded; others skip it.

TRBJ1-5 once . TRBV12-3/TRBV12-4 13 TGTGCCAGCAGTTGGACTCCCAATCAGTCCCAGCATTTT CASSWTPNQSQHF
TRBJ2-5 once . TRBV20-1 15 TGCAGTGCTAGAGATGCCACAGAAAACCAAGAGACCCAGTGCTTC CSARDATENQETQCF
TRBJ2-1 . . TRBV29-1 14 TGCAGCGTTGAACATCGACAGGCTTACAATGAGCAGTTCTTC CSVEHRQAYNEQFF
TRBJ2-5 once TRBD2 TRBV4-1 15 TGCACCAGCAGCCATGTTGGGACTAGCGCAGAGACTCAGTACTTC CTSSHVGTSAETQYF
TRBJ2-5 once . TRBV18 14 TGTGCCAGCTCAGAGACCGGTGGGGGCGAGACCCAGTACTTC CASSETGGGETQYF
TRBJ2-7 . . TRBV12-3/TRBV12-4 12 TGTGCCAGCAGTTTTCAAAGGGTCGAACAGTACTTC CASSFQRVEQYF
TRBJ2-1 medium-sized TRBD1 TRBV11-1 14 TGTGCCAGCAGTTCCAGGACAGGGGGCCTTGAGCAGTTCTTC CASSSRTGGLEQFF
TRBJ2-1 . . TRBV29-1 11 TGCAGCGTGTGGACTGACGATGAGCAGCTCTTC CSVWTDDEQLF
TRBJ2-7 . TRBD1 TRBV5-1 14 TGCGCCAGCAGCATCCGACAGGGAGATGGAGAGCAGTACTTC CASSIRQGDGEQYF
TRBJ2-7 many TRBD1 TRBV4-1 17 TGCGCCAGCAGCCAAGATACGGAGACAGGGTCGGGCTACGAGCAGTACTTC CASSQDTETGSGYEQYF